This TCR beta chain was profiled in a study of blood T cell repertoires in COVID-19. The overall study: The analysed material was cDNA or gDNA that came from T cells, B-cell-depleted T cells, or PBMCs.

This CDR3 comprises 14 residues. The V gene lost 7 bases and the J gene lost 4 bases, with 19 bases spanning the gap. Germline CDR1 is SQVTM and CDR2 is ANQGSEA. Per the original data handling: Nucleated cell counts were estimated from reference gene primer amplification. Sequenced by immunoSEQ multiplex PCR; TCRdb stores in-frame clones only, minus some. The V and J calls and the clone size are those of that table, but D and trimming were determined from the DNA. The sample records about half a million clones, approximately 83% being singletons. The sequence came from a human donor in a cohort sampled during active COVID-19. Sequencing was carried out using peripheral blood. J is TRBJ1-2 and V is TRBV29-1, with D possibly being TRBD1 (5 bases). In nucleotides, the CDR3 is TGCAGCGCCGTTGGGGGGGGAGGGTTCTATGGCTACACCTTC. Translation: CSAVGGGGFYGYTF.